What follows is one T cell receptor beta chain and its context. No antigen is known for it. Per-base quality was not reported, and no clone a single base away is much larger than it. This same CDR3 is encoded by further DNA sequences in the sample. This specimen comes from a study of cytomegalovirus exposure and HLA in healthy donors (dated by TCRdb to about 2017). A note on the overall study: An earlier analysis of 587 of the donors reported about 280 Gb of sequence data and around 100 million unique TCR beta sequences obtained from about 180 million T cells. A later analysis re-analyzed previously published TCR beta repertoires from 550 to 700 donors and added high-resolution HLA genotyping to study TCR occurrence patterns. To predict cytomegalovirus infection status, the study combined high-throughput TCR immunosequencing, statistical association of individual TCRs with disease status, and machine learning. Approximately 300 gigabases of sequencing data and around 80 million unique TCR sequences made up an early release that covered around 640 HLA-typed donors. Because of strong linkage in the cohort, a few DR-DQ haplotypes were treated as single units for association and clustering. All discovery cohort repertoires had been generated on a single sequencing platform. HLA typing included class I and class II loci at four-digit resolution. Among some 400 genotyped donors of the cohort, an average of about 240,000 unique TCR beta nucleotide sequences were sequenced per donor, roughly a sixth of them non-productive. Donor age, sex, ethnicity and CMV serostatus were compiled together with the repertoire data. Rather than drawing on any new phenotypic data, the later analysis identified candidate immune exposures from TCR beta sequences and the way those sequences occurred across donors. Typing coverage varied by locus: about 629-630 donors for A, B, C, DRB1 and DQB1; about 520 for DQA1; some 610 for DPA1; 450 to 480 for DPB1. Of the approximately 370 genotyped donors, 75% to 85% were placed in the genetic ancestry cluster associated with self-reported Caucasian donors. The study used immunosequencing to profile the T cell repertoires of approximately 630 subjects and linked those repertoires to cytomegalovirus serostatus. Besides the first cohort of under 700 subjects, a separate validation cohort made up of 120 different subjects was used. The study was designed to test whether signatures of past pathogen exposure could be identified by cataloging public T cell receptors. An earlier analysis of 587 of the donors used high-throughput TCR beta sequencing to judge whether each TCR beta V gene segment behaved as functional or pseudogenic. A later genetic analysis used genome-wide SNP genotypes for about 55% of the 666 donors, treating that subset as a discovery cohort.

The paper's findings and limits, for the study overall: An earlier analysis of approximately 570 of the donors showed that most TCR beta V segments appeared in productive rearrangements either about 87% or about 30% of the time, which broadly matched IMGT annotations. The only immune exposure information available for the cohort was CMV serostatus. A later analysis found that TCR association rates varied across HLA loci, with DRB1 alleles showing the most associated TCRs and HLA-C alleles the fewest. Linkage disequilibrium might explain the correlated functional status among segregating V segments, but an unknown experimental factor could not be excluded. A later genetic analysis reported fewer N-insertions in productive TCRs among donors in an Asian-associated ancestry cluster than the roughly 700-donor mean. In a later analysis, several top co-occurrence clusters were reported to appear linked to parvovirus B19, influenza, CMV and Epstein-Barr virus. The study listed 164 TCR beta chains as associated with cytomegalovirus. The 87-base-pair reads could not distinguish some IMGT-functional V segments, including TRBV6-2 and TRBV6-3, so those segments were excluded. The classifier was reported to diagnose cytomegalovirus status with high specificity and sensitivity in both the original and validation cohorts. At a false discovery rate of 0.05, a later analysis linked around 17,000 TCR beta sequences to specific HLA alleles. Because counts were too low, some 17 rarely observed V segments, including chromosome 9 orphons, were excluded from the earlier analysis of some 540 of the donors. According to a later analysis, most CMV-associated TCR beta chains appeared to be HLA-restricted, and the HLA associations seemed to be driven largely by CMV exposure. Sequencing depth was assumed to be roughly uniform across donors in the presence/absence analyses, though that assumption may not hold. While some public TCRs were present in many individuals, most TCR sequences turned up only very rarely across donors. An association between a missense DCLRE1C variant and V-gene and J-gene trimming of TCR beta chains was found in a later genetic analysis and replicated in an independent cohort. A few of the identified cytomegalovirus-associated TCR beta chains were confirmed in vitro to be specific for cytomegalovirus antigens. A further reported finding was that TCR beta sequences accurately predicted the HLA-A and HLA-B alleles for most subjects in the first cohort. This cohort had only TCR beta chains sequenced, and the lack of alpha or paired-chain data limited which features could be detected. The authors suggested that the approach could potentially be generalized to other disease states and immunological phenotypes. In a later analysis, HLA-associated TCR beta chains showed more clonal expansion and lower generation probabilities than non-associated chains that were equally common. HLA typing was unavailable for some donors at each locus, so association tests used only the typed subset. A group of highly shared sequence variants was considered likely to be a technical artifact of the sequencing pipeline. Assigning TCR associations to individual alleles was difficult when HLA alleles, especially DR and DQ, strongly co-occurred.

From the germline V gene (reference sequence), CDR1 is GTSNPN and CDR2 is SVGIG. The CDR3 runs 16 residues from the cysteine to the phenylalanine. CDR3 DNA only is kept here, 48 bases in frame from base 1. Germline trimming: 0 bases from V, 0 bases from J; junction bases outside gene matches: 7. The cohort consisted of 600 or so healthy bone marrow donors. Cohort members were all nominally healthy when sampled, although unrecorded immune exposures were likely present. The donor tested CMV seronegative, placing the donor among the approximately 400 seronegative members of the cohort. A peripheral blood sample was provided by each donor, and peripheral blood mononuclear cells were used for TCR beta sequencing. The Qiagen DNeasy Blood Extraction Kit was used to extract genomic DNA from the blood cell samples. The method was the immunoSEQ multiplex PCR assay. The multiplex PCR relied on a mix of 60 forward primers for TCR Vbeta segments and 13 reverse primers for TCR Jbeta segments. Amplification of the CDR3 region of rearranged TCR beta genes was performed with a multiplex PCR assay on genomic DNA. The Illumina HiSeq System was used to sequence the amplified TCR beta libraries as 87-base-pair reads. The authors' analysis ran thus. A later analysis counted some 74 million unique TCR beta chains across the 700 or so repertoires, and roughly 10 million of these chains were shared by at least two donors. To remove PCR and sequencing errors, raw reads were error-corrected and collapsed into unique sequences using a nearest-neighbor algorithm that merged closely related sequences. CDR3 sequences were aligned to IMGT reference sequences to assign V, D and J gene segments. For a sequence to be retained, a match of at least six nucleotides was required to both a V gene segment and a J gene segment. Rearrangements were called productive when the CDR3 lacked stop codons and stayed in frame with V and J; all others were non-productive. Following IMGT convention, CDR3 was defined as the stretch from the second conserved V-encoded cysteine up to the conserved J-encoded phenylalanine. The earlier analysis of more than 450 of the donors excluded sequences that lacked an unambiguous match to a single V gene segment. An earlier analysis of several hundred of the donors classified V segments as functional when productive rearrangements were above 56.7% and as segregating when the standard deviation between donors was above 5%. A statistical classification framework was developed to diagnose cytomegalovirus status using the catalog of TCR beta chain sequences. In a later analysis, V and J genes were assigned by comparing TCR nucleotide sequences against IMGT/GENE-DB human TR gene sequences. In a later analysis, CDR3 sequences and most-parsimonious VDJ recombination scenarios were assigned using the TCRdist pipeline. In a later analysis, every TCR beta chain was defined by the combination of its CDR3 amino acid sequence and its V-gene family, and reads without a unique V-gene family were dropped. In a later analysis, 500 to 700 highly shared, low-generation-probability nucleotide sequences were removed to address suspected cross-contamination and a sequencing artifact. In a later analysis, a clonal expansion index was calculated for each public chain from normalized within-repertoire ranks of inferred template counts. In a later analysis, generation probabilities were computed with a VDJ recombination model fitted to out-of-frame rearrangements, and the resulting probabilities were checked against IGoR. In a later analysis, hypergeometric tests were used to score TCR-TCR, TCR-HLA and TCR-CMV co-occurrence, with a repertoire-size bias correction applied to TCR pairs. A later analysis estimated false discovery rates by permuting HLA or CMV assignments 20 times. In a later analysis, co-occurring TCRs were grouped using DBSCAN, with TCRdist sequence similarity added in when clustering inside HLA-allele-positive subsets. Repertoires with fewer than 30,000 or more than 120,000 public chains were left out of co-occurrence clustering, as were several repertoires with anomalous nucleotide sharing. The table was pulled from immuneACCESS by TCRdb, which kept in-frame rearrangements only. Such tables lose some clones; where checked, under half of the loss comes from unresolved V genes, and the rest has no known cause. D and trimming come from the DNA, and the V and J calls and clone size come from that table. The sample includes 150,000 to 200,000 clones, with around nine tenths observed a single time. The top ten constitute about 1.7% of the sample.

The chain uses TRBV30 and TRBJ1-2; 7 central nucleotides agree with TRBD1. The clonotype originates from a woman aged 18-29 years in good health and CMV-seronegative. Source material: PBMCs. In nucleotides, the sequence is TGTGCCTGGAGTGTACAGGGGCAGGAAACTAACTATGGCTACACCTTC. Its translation is CAWSVQGQETNYGYTF.